The 27 T cell receptor beta chains presented below share a single source sample, sequenced in a study of shared clonotypes between healthy human individuals (dated by TCRdb to 2018 to 2020). The library was produced with the immunoSEQ multiplex PCR assay. The table was pulled from immuneACCESS by TCRdb, which kept in-frame rearrangements only. Such tables lose some clones; where checked, under half of the loss comes from unresolved V genes, and the rest has no known cause. Within this sample are approximately 1,500,000 clones, with approximately 97% of them counted one time only. Clones ranked in the top ten supply 0.95% to 1.5% of the sample. Sequenced: naive CD4+ T cells sorted from blood. The cell subset or site label on this specimen signifies: CD45RA+ positively selected. These receptors all come from a man in his thirties or forties in good health.

The chain carries TRBV6-1 and TRBJ1-5, with a weak D call TRBD1 (5 bases). CDR1 and CDR2 from the germline V gene are MNHNS and SASEGT. The CDR3 is made up of 15 amino acids. Trimming shortened V by 6 bases and J by 6 bases, and 18 bases separated the two germline ends. The CDR3 protein is CASSPVSGGGQPQHF. For the CDR3, the DNA is TGTGCCAGCAGCCCAGTTAGTGGGGGGGGTCAGCCCCAGCATTTT.

V usage is TRBV5-1 and J usage is TRBJ2-7, with a tentative D call TRBD1 (5 bases). Germline-derived CDR1 and CDR2 are SGHRS and YFSETQ. The CDR3 loop spans 15 amino acids. Trimming removed 1 base at V and 0 bases at J, with 11 bases between. Written as DNA, the CDR3 is TGCGCCAGCAGCTTGATGGCGCAGGGCTCCTACGAGCAGTACTTC. This encodes CASSLMAQGSYEQYF.

The chain employs TRBV27 and TRBJ2-2; TRBD2 aligns across 7 bases. The V gene's germline CDR1 is MNHEY and CDR2 SMNVEV (reference sequence). The CDR3 spans 15 residues. Trimming took 3 bases from V and 2 from J; bases not matched to a gene: 3. CDR3 in DNA: TGTGCCAGCAGTTTCCCTAGCGGAAACACCGGGGAGCTGTTTTTT. Amino acids: CASSFPSGNTGELFF.

The chain joins TRBV10-2 to TRBJ2-7; the D gene is possibly TRBD2 (6 bases). Germline-derived CDR1 and CDR2 are WSHSY and SAAADI. The V and J ends lost 2 bases and 4 bases respectively, with 6 bases between them. CDR3 length: 12 amino acids. In nucleotides, the CDR3 is TGCGCCAGCAGTGAGCTAGCGTACGAGCAGTACTTC. This codes for CASSELAYEQYF.

A remark on this clone: The same CDR3 can be traced to other DNA sequences in this sample. The chain couples TRBV28 to TRBJ2-7; D not resolved. The V end was cut by 6 bases, the J end by 4 bases, with 10 bases between. Germline-derived CDR1 and CDR2 are MDHEN and SYDVKM. This CDR3 spans 12 amino acids. DNA of the CDR3: TGTGCCAGCAGCCCCCATCCGTACGAGCAGTACTTC. The encoded protein is CASSPHPYEQYF.

This chain links TRBV11-2 with TRBJ1-5, with TRBD1 matching over 7 bases. V gave up 5 bases and J gave up 7 bases; unmatched junction bases: 11. CDR1 and CDR2 (germline): SGHAT, FQNNGV. The CDR3 covers 15 residues. The CDR3 sequence: CASSPGQVGRQPQHF. As DNA, the CDR3 is TGTGCCAGCAGCCCCGGACAGGTGGGCAGGCAGCCCCAGCATTTT. Full variable domain (remainder filled in from reference TRBV11-2 and TRBJ1-5): EAGVAQSPRYKIIEKRQSVAFWCNPISGHATLYWYQQILGQGPKLLIQFQNNGVVDDSQLPKDRFSAERLKGVDSTLKIQPAKLEDSAVYLCASSPGQVGRQPQHFGDGTRLSIL.

V and J are TRBV9 and TRBJ2-2; no clear D. V lost 0 bases and J lost 6, with 12 bases in between. This CDR3 is 15 amino acids long. CDR1 is SGDLS, CDR2 YYNGEE, per germline. CDR3 amino acids: CASSVEGRPPGELFF. Here the CDR3 DNA reads TGTGCCAGCAGCGTAGAGGGTAGACCGCCCGGGGAGCTGTTTTTT.

The sample holds one count of this clone. The chain is built from TRBV5-1 and TRBJ1-2; D gene unclear. With 4 bases removed from V and 0 bases from J, the gap between germline ends came to 13 bases. The germline V gene has CDR1 SGHRS and CDR2 YFSETQ. The CDR3 is 15 amino acids. In nucleotides, the CDR3 is TGCGCCAGCAGCGGGATGTTGGGAGCTAACTATGGCTACACCTTC. Protein: CASSGMLGANYGYTF.

The V and J genes are TRBV6-1 and TRBJ1-5; D remains unclear. The V gene's germline CDR1 is MNHNS and CDR2 SASEGT. V was shortened by 6 bases and J by 2 bases, with 11 bases between the two germline ends. There are 14 residues in the CDR3. CDR3 sequence (DNA): TGTGCCAGCAGCGAGAGTTTGGGCAATCAGCCCCAGCATTTT. Amino acids: CASSESLGNQPQHF.

The gene calls are TRBV14 and TRBJ1-3; D is ambiguous. Germline assignment: CDR1 SGHDN and CDR2 FVKESK. The CDR3 contains 16 residues. V lost 0 bases to trimming and J lost 0 bases, with 9 bases between them. CDR3: CASSQDQSVSGNTIYF. CDR3 nucleotides: TGTGCCAGCAGCCAAGATCAATCGGTCTCTGGAAACACCATATATTTT.

The genes are TRBV27 and TRBJ1-5; D gene uncertain. The CDR3 totals 15 residues. Germline V CDR1 and CDR2: MNHEY, SMNVEV (reference sequence). The V gene lost 0 bases and the J gene lost 3 bases, with 9 bases spanning the gap. CDR3 sequence reads: CASSLSPGVNQPQHF. The CDR3 nucleotides read TGTGCCAGCAGTTTATCCCCCGGGGTCAATCAGCCCCAGCATTTT.

This clone was seen a single time. This rearrangement joins TRBV18 to TRBJ2-1; no reliable D call. CDR3 length equals 13 residues. V lost 0 bases, J lost 15 bases, and 15 bases lay in between. In germline, CDR1 is KGHSH, CDR2 LQKENI. The CDR3 sequence is CASSPPLRRYPFF. CDR3 in DNA: TGTGCCAGCTCACCACCGCTGCGGCGGTACCCGTTCTTC.

The CDR3: CASSLAGGDSYNEQFF. In DNA form, the CDR3 reads TGCGCCAGCAGCTTGGCGGGGGGAGACTCCTACAATGAGCAGTTCTTC. V is TRBV5-1 and J is TRBJ2-1; 7 bases fit TRBD2. V was clipped by 0 bases and J by 0 bases; unmatched bases: 3. The CDR3 has 16 amino acids. The germline V gene encodes CDR1 SGHRS and CDR2 YFSETQ. Based on the CDR3 plus reference TRBV5-1 and TRBJ2-1, the full variable domain is KAGVTQTPRYLIKTRGQQVTLSCSPISGHRSVSWYQQTPGQGLQFLFEYFSETQRNKGNFPGRFSGRQFSNSRSEMNVSTLELGDSALYLCASSLAGGDSYNEQFFGPGTRLTVL.

The genes are TRBV2 and TRBJ2-1, with TRBD1 matching over 8 bases. The length of the CDR3 is 13 residues. Losses at the gene ends were 6 bases for V and 7 bases for J; bases not matched to a gene: 5. In germline, CDR1 is SNHLY, CDR2 FYNNEI. In DNA, the CDR3 is TGTGCCAGCAGGGGGGACAGGTTAAATGAGCAGTTCTTC. Amino acid sequence: CASRGDRLNEQFF.

A word on this clone: Sequence at one end of the junction differs from germline and may be a read error. This chain joins TRBV7-9 and TRBJ1-1; TRBD1 is a possible D gene (6 bases). The V gene's germline CDR1 is SEHNR and CDR2 FQNEAQ (reference sequence). The CDR3 length is 14 residues. CDR3 protein: CASSLGGAAQAIGF. In DNA, the CDR3 is TGTGCCAGCAGCTTAGGGGGGGCGGCACAGGCTATTGGCTTT.

This clone was picked up one time. This chain connects TRBV10-3 to TRBJ2-7; D possibly matches TRBD1 or TRBD2 (5 bases each). There are 16 residues in the CDR3. Germline assignment: CDR1 ENHRY and CDR2 SYGVKD. V was pared by 3 bases and J by 0 bases, with 15 bases between. The CDR3 DNA reads as TGTGCCATCAGTGAAAGAGAGGGGACGGGCTCCTACGAGCAGTACTTC. As protein: CAISEREGTGSYEQYF.

The chain couples TRBV7-9 to TRBJ2-1; D could derive from TRBD1 or TRBD2 (6 bases each). Germline values: CDR1 SEHNR, CDR2 FQNEAQ (reference sequence). The germline V and J ends were trimmed by 1 base and 8 bases, with 12 bases remaining between them. The length of the CDR3 is 14 residues. The CDR3 is CASSLVSGADEQFF. DNA for the CDR3: TGTGCCAGCAGCTTAGTTTCGGGGGCCGATGAGCAGTTCTTC.

In this sample, this clone turned up once. The V call is TRBV9, the J call TRBJ2-6; 10 bases line up with TRBD2. The CDR3 has 19 residues. Germline loops: CDR1 SGDLS, CDR2 YYNGEE. The trim removed 0 bases at V and 5 bases at J, leaving 11 bases unmatched. Written as DNA, the CDR3 is TGTGCCAGCAGCGTAGGGACTAGCGGAGGAGGTCGGTGGGCCAACGTCCTGACTTTC. Translation gives CASSVGTSGGGRWANVLTF.

The chain uses TRBV9 and TRBJ2-1, with D perhaps assigned TRBD1 or TRBD2 (5 bases each). Looked up from germline, CDR1 is SGDLS and CDR2 is YYNGEE. Trimming stripped 1 base from V and 5 bases from J, with 22 bases between. The CDR3 runs 18 residues. The CDR3: CASSVTGSGPLLNNEQFF. The CDR3 region has the DNA TGTGCCAGCAGCGTAACAGGATCGGGGCCCCTCCTCAACAATGAGCAGTTCTTC. Complete variable domain (other parts from reference TRBV9 and TRBJ2-1): DSGVTQTPKHLITATGQRVTLRCSPRSGDLSVYWYQQSLDQGLQFLIQYYNGEERAKGNILERFSAQQFPDLHSELNLSSLELGDSALYFCASSVTGSGPLLNNEQFFGPGTRLTVL.

The genes are TRBV5-1 and TRBJ2-1, with 7 nucleotides matching TRBD2. Germline V lookup: CDR1 SGHRS, CDR2 YFSETQ. The V gene end was trimmed by 4 bases and the J gene end by 8 bases; junction bases not matched to a gene: 0. This CDR3 spans 11 amino acids. The DNA for the CDR3 is TGCGCCAGCAGCCGGGGGGATGAGCAGTTCTTC. Translated: CASSRGDEQFF.

The V and J genes are TRBV7-2 and TRBJ2-3; perhaps TRBD1 as D (6 bases). V was pared by 3 bases and J by 0 bases, with 10 bases between. The CDR3 contains 15 residues. The germline V gene encodes CDR1 SGHTA and CDR2 FQGNSA. CDR3 DNA sequence: TGTGCCAGCAGCTTCGGGACACCTAGCACAGATACGCAGTATTTT. Protein sequence: CASSFGTPSTDTQYF.

The chain carries TRBV9 and TRBJ1-4; the D gene is possibly TRBD1 (6 bases). The germline gives CDR1 SGDLS, CDR2 YYNGEE. CDR3 length equals 17 residues. The V end lost 0 bases, the J end lost 2 bases, and 14 bases lay between the germline ends. This CDR3 is CASSVALGAPTNEKLFF. In DNA form, the CDR3 reads TGTGCCAGCAGCGTAGCTCTGGGGGCGCCGACTAATGAAAAACTGTTTTTT.

The CDR3 protein is CASRKTSGNNEQFF. CDR3 coding DNA: TGCGCCAGCAGGAAAACTAGCGGGAATAATGAGCAGTTCTTC. The chain recombines TRBV10-2 with TRBJ2-1; 10 bases line up with TRBD2. The CDR3 has 14 residues. From germline, CDR1 is WSHSY and CDR2 SAAADI. With V trimmed by 6 bases and J by 7 bases, 6 bases remained unmatched.

This clone was found once. The chain recombines TRBV6-5 with TRBJ2-1; D might be TRBD1 (5 bases). The CDR3 extends over 15 amino acids. V was clipped by 5 bases and J by 5 bases, with 16 bases between them. Germline V gene sequence: CDR1 MNHEY, CDR2 SVGAGI. CDR3 region: CASSLGSLGDNEQFF. As DNA, the CDR3 is TGTGCCAGCAGTCTTGGGTCCCTAGGGGACAATGAGCAGTTCTTC.

CDR3 coding DNA: TGCGCCAGCAGCTTAGGGTCGGATAGCGGGAGGGATACCTACAATGAGCAGTTCTTC. It yields the protein CASSLGSDSGRDTYNEQFF. The chain combines TRBV5-1 with TRBJ2-1, with 11 bases aligning to TRBD2. The CDR3 contains 19 residues. The germline CDR1 and CDR2 sequences are SGHRS and YFSETQ. V lost 2 bases and J lost 2; bases outside the gene matches: 12.

The V gene is TRBV6-6, the J gene TRBJ2-5, with 8 positions matching TRBD1. J lost 5 bases, V lost 8 bases, and 4 bases had no gene match. This CDR3 comprises 12 residues. Germline-derived CDR1 and CDR2 are MNHNY and SVGAGI (reference sequence). The CDR3 sequence: CASRQGWETQYF. Written as DNA, the CDR3 is TGTGCCAGCCGACAGGGGTGGGAGACCCAGTACTTC.

In DNA, the CDR3 is TGTGCTAGTGGTTTGAATTACGCCGATCAGCCCCAGCATTTT. Its translation is CASGLNYADQPQHF. This rearrangement joins TRBV12-5 to TRBJ1-5; D is undetermined. Trimming cost V 2 bases and J 5 bases, with 10 bases left between them. This CDR3 is 14 amino acids long. The germline V gene encodes CDR1 LGHNT and CDR2 FRNRAP.